Each of the 19 T cell receptor beta chains below was sequenced from the same sample in a study of T-cell memory formation after mild COVID-19. TCRdb independently ran MiXCR on the 5' RACE reads; one entry per CDR3 protein. The data show a few hundred thousand distinct CDR3 sequences, roughly 21% seen once. The sequencing input was PBMCs or a T cell subset sorted from them (not recorded which). The receptors originated from a man aged 18 to 30 who had mild COVID-19 (a few samples of this study predate the infection). Cell type and time point are not known.

V gene TRBV6-2 or TRBV6-3 combines with J gene TRBJ2-7; 9 bases agree with TRBD1. This CDR3 is 15 amino acids long. V shed 2 bases and J 3 bases; nucleotides not matched to a gene: 5. Per germline, CDR1 MNHEY and CDR2 SVGEGT. CDR3 sequence (DNA): TGTGCCAGCAGTTACCCGACAGGGGGGAACTACGAGCAGTACTTC. As protein: CASSYPTGGNYEQYF.

The sample holds a few counts of this clonotype. An end of the junction does not agree with germline; a read error may underlie this. The genes are TRBV12-3 or TRBV12-4 and TRBJ2-7; TRBD1 aligns across 9 bases. There are 11 residues in the CDR3. CDR3 sequence reads: CASSSGDRVHF. In nucleotides, the CDR3 is TGTGCCAGCAGTTCGGGGGACAGGGTGCACTTC.

The chain links TRBV20-1 to TRBJ2-3; 8 positions agree with TRBD2. This CDR3 has 14 residues. In germline, CDR1 is DFQATT, CDR2 SNEGSKA (reference sequence). Unmatched junction bases numbered 7, after V lost 5 bases and J lost 3 bases. The CDR3 DNA is TGCAGTGCTTTCCACGGGGGGGCTACAGATACGCAGTATTTT. This translates into CSAFHGGATDTQYF.

The V call is TRBV7-2, the J call TRBJ1-6, with D unclear. This CDR3 region has 14 residues. Germline-derived CDR1 and CDR2 are SGHTA and FQGNSA. V was cut by 3 bases and J by 9 bases, with 12 bases left in between. The CDR3 DNA sequence: TGTGCCAGCAGCTTGTGGGGTATAGGTTCACCCCTCCACTTT. The encoded protein is CASSLWGIGSPLHF.

This clonotype showed up just a few times. The chain has TRBV2 and TRBJ2-7; TRBD1 or TRBD2 may be the D gene (5 bases each). Germline V lookup: CDR1 SNHLY, CDR2 FYNNEI. The CDR3 loop spans 13 amino acids. CDR3 region: CASRARDRSSSLV. DNA of the CDR3: TGTGCCAGCAGGGCTAGGGACCGCTCCTCGTCGCTCGTC.

V gene TRBV7-3 combines with J gene TRBJ2-3; 7 bases agree with TRBD2. V trimming: 3 bases; J trimming: 6 bases; junction bases outside the gene matches: 6. Germline assignment: CDR1 SGHTA and CDR2 FQGTGA. This CDR3 spans 14 amino acids. The CDR3 nucleotides read TGTGCCAGCAGCTTGGAAGATAGCGGGGATACGCAGTATTTT. It yields the protein CASSLEDSGDTQYF.

This clonotype was seen only a few times. The chain joins TRBV6-6 to TRBJ2-2; 8 bases match TRBD1. The CDR3 spans 14 residues. Germline lookup yields CDR1 MNHNY and CDR2 SVGAGI (reference sequence). Trimming cost V 2 bases and J 6 bases; bases outside gene matches: 2. The CDR3 DNA reads as TGTGCCAGCAGTTACGCACAGGGGGCCGGGGAGCTGTTTTTT. It is translated as CASSYAQGAGELFF.

The chain is built from TRBV5-8 and TRBJ2-7; maybe TRBD1 (6 bases). CDR3 length: 14 amino acids. V lost 1 base to trimming and J lost 4 bases, with 12 bases between them. The germline gives CDR1 SGHTS, CDR2 YDEGEE. CDR3 in DNA: TGTGCCAGCAGCTTGCTCGGCAGGGGTTACGAGCAGTACTTC. Translated, it gives CASSLLGRGYEQYF.

The V gene is TRBV6-5, the J gene TRBJ1-2; 8 positions match TRBD1. The V segment lost 2 bases and the J segment 2 bases; nucleotides outside the gene matches: 7. CDR1 and CDR2 from the germline V gene are MNHEY and SVGAGI. This CDR3 is 16 amino acids long. The CDR3 protein is CASSYGPRTGNYGYTF. CDR3 DNA: TGTGCCAGCAGTTACGGGCCGAGGACAGGGAACTATGGCTACACCTTC.

In its sample, this clonotype was seen many times. The chain uses TRBV20-1 and TRBJ2-7; unclear D gene. Per the germline V gene, CDR1 is DFQATT and CDR2 is SNEGSKA (reference sequence). The V end was cut by 0 bases, the J end by 2 bases, with 8 bases between. CDR3 size: 13 residues. CDR3 region: CSARDRATYEQYF. The CDR3 DNA reads TGCAGTGCTAGAGATCGGGCAACCTACGAGCAGTACTTC.

The chain joins TRBV3-1 to TRBJ2-5; 9 nucleotides align to TRBD1. Trimming at V came to 6 bases and at J to 5 bases, leaving 4 bases not matched to a gene. This CDR3 region has 13 residues. Germline CDR1 LGHDT, CDR2 YNNKEL (reference sequence). The CDR3 region is CASRQGAWETQYF. The CDR3, as DNA: TGTGCCAGCAGACAGGGGGCATGGGAGACCCAGTACTTC.

This clonotype was counted only a few times. The gene calls are TRBV7-2 and TRBJ2-2; TRBD1 matches at 7 bases. Germline V CDR1 and CDR2: SGHTA, FQGNSA. Trimming cost V 7 bases and J 7 bases; bases outside gene matches: 12. This CDR3 has 15 amino acids. In DNA form, the CDR3 reads TGTGCCAGCACTAAGAGGGGGCGACGGGTCGGGGAGCTGTTTTTT. It specifies CASTKRGRRVGELFF. Full variable domain (outside the CDR3, taken from reference TRBV7-2 and TRBJ2-2): GAGVSQSPSNKVTEKGKDVELRCDPISGHTALYWYRQSLGQGLEFLIYFQGNSAPDKSGLPSDRFSAERTGGSVSTLTIQRTQQEDSAVYLCASTKRGRRVGELFFGEGSRLTVL.

The genes are TRBV6-1 and TRBJ1-6; D unresolved. With 7 bases removed from V and 10 bases from J, the gap between germline ends came to 8 bases. The CDR3 is 11 amino acids. Germline V gives CDR1 MNHNS, CDR2 SASEGT. CDR3 amino acids: CASKVISPLHF. DNA of the CDR3: TGTGCCAGCAAAGTTATCTCACCCCTCCACTTT.

The chain employs TRBV11-1 and TRBJ2-2; D may be TRBD1 (6 bases). The CDR3 consists of 13 residues. Deletions cut 5 bases from V and 6 bases from J, with 10 bases between. CDR1 is SGHAT and CDR2 is FQDESV in the germline V gene (reference sequence). DNA for the CDR3: TGTGCCAGCAGCCGTAGGACAGCCGGGGAGCTGTTTTTT. Its protein product is CASSRRTAGELFF. The variable domain in full, completed from reference TRBV11-1 and TRBJ2-2, reads EAEVAQSPRYKITEKSQAVAFWCDPISGHATLYWYRQILGQGPELLVQFQDESVVDDSQLPKDRFSAERLKGVDSTLKIQPAELGDSAMYLCASSRRTAGELFFGEGSRLTVL.

The J gene is TRBJ2-7, the V gene TRBV28; 8 bases align to TRBD1. Per germline, CDR1 MDHEN and CDR2 SYDVKM. Trimming at V came to 10 bases and at J to 4 bases, leaving 9 bases not matched to a gene. This CDR3 region has 13 residues. The CDR3 region is CATGTGSRYEQYV. The DNA of the CDR3 is TGTGCCACAGGGACAGGAAGTCGGTACGAGCAGTACGTC.

The genes are TRBV7-3 and TRBJ2-5; D unclear. Germline V gene lookup returns CDR1 SGHTA and CDR2 FQGTGA. The CDR3 spans 13 residues. Trimming shortened V by 5 bases and J by 0 bases, and 7 bases separated the two germline ends. The CDR3 spells CASSPRYQETQYF. Written as DNA, the CDR3 is TGTGCCAGCAGCCCCCGGTACCAAGAGACCCAGTACTTC.

This clonotype was observed a handful of times. This chain links TRBV12-3 or TRBV12-4 with TRBJ2-3; the D call may be TRBD1 or TRBD2 (5 bases each). Trimming took off 4 bases at V and 6 bases at J, with 14 bases between the two ends. The CDR3 length is 14 residues. The CDR3 DNA reads as TGTGCCAGCAGTTGGGGCAGGGTAGCGGATACGCAGTATTTT. Residues: CASSWGRVADTQYF.

V gene TRBV25-1 combines with J gene TRBJ2-2; the D is unclear. Trimming removed 3 bases at V and 2 bases at J, with 10 bases between. The CDR3 covers 15 residues. Germline V CDR1 and CDR2: MGHDK, SYGVNS. The CDR3 is CASSDWVVNTGELFF. CDR3 DNA: TGTGCCAGCAGTGACTGGGTTGTAAACACCGGGGAGCTGTTTTTT.

The V gene is TRBV24-1, the J gene TRBJ1-3, with D possibly matching TRBD1 (5 bases). The germline V and J ends were trimmed by 4 bases and 2 bases, with 26 bases remaining between them. The germline CDR1 and CDR2 sequences are KGHDR and SFDVKD. The CDR3 sequence is 20 residues long. CDR3 loop: CATSDPSGTGGLAPGNTIYF. CDR3 nucleotide sequence: TGTGCCACCAGTGACCCATCCGGGACGGGGGGTCTCGCCCCTGGAAACACCATATATTTT.